This TCR beta chain appears in the sequencing data of a study of T cell responses to AZD1222 COVID-19 vaccine. Study results and limitations: The sample set comprised mostly white British donors with more females, and clonal diversity was possibly underestimated. Elevations in Spike-specific TCR breadth and depth followed administration of two AZD1222 doses.

The table came from immunoSEQ multiplex PCR; TCRdb's copy has only in-frame clones and leaves some out. The sample has around 140,000 clones, just under 95% seen once. Concerning this clone itself: Its antigen is not known.

The clonotype comes from an adult in good health. The sample consisted of peripheral blood, taken on day 0 of AZD1222 vaccination.

The CDR3 here is CASSLGGWGSPLHF. The CDR3 bases are TGTGCCAGCAGCCTCGGGGGTTGGGGATCACCCCTCCACTTT. The J gene is TRBJ1-6, the V gene TRBV7-9, with a weak D call TRBD1 (5 bases). Trimming took off 5 bases at V and 10 bases at J, with 15 bases between the two ends. This CDR3 is 14 amino acids long. Germline V gene data show CDR1 as SEHNR and CDR2 as FQNEAQ (reference sequence).